Below are 7 T cell receptor beta chains sequenced from a single sample in a study of metastatic and nonmetastatic thyroid tumors (dated by TCRdb to 2020 to 2022). The protocol used for the library was PCR. Instrument used: Illumina HiSeq 4000. Through fastp at Q25 and MiXCR, TCRdb rebuilt clones from the public reads, retaining in-frame beta chains. This sample holds approximately 40,000 clones; under 25% were observed only once. The biggest ten clones account for roughly 16% of the sample. Before undergoing thyroid surgery, none of the patients had been given any kind of treatment. The specimen sequenced was blood. Receptor source: a female donor with papillary thyroid cancer or a benign thyroid nodule (not recorded which). Some clones in this sample may be carry-over from other donors' samples.

This clone was counted many times. This rearrangement joins TRBV9 to TRBJ2-2, with D possibly matching TRBD1 (6 bases). The CDR3 runs 13 residues. CDR1 and CDR2 from the germline V gene are SGDLS and YYNGEE. The V gene lost 6 bases and the J gene lost 3 bases, with 9 bases spanning the gap. The CDR3 reads CASMDRYTGELFF. CDR3 bases: TGTGCCAGCATGGACAGATACACCGGGGAGCTGTTTTTT.

Notes on this clone: This may be a read error: a much more frequent sequence differs by one nucleotide. The gene calls are TRBV7-9 and TRBJ2-7; 10 bases are shared with TRBD1. CDR3 length: 15 residues. The V gene's germline CDR1 is SEHNR and CDR2 FQNEAQ (reference sequence). The V gene end was trimmed by 5 bases and the J gene end by 9 bases; junction bases not matched to a gene: 13. The CDR3 region has the DNA TGTGCCAGCAGCCAGCTGCGACAGGGGGCGCTTAGGCAGTACTTC. It translates to CASSQLRQGALRQYF.

By sample fraction, this clone is large (0.1 to 1%). The chain joins TRBV6-6 to TRBJ2-1; TRBD2 might be the D (5 bases). The V gene's germline CDR1 is MNHNY and CDR2 SVGAGI (reference sequence). This CDR3 is 14 amino acids long. The V end lost 3 bases, the J end lost 4 bases, and 10 bases lay between the germline ends. CDR3 loop: CASSYNGVYNEQFF. The CDR3 DNA sequence: TGTGCCAGCAGTTATAACGGGGTTTACAATGAGCAGTTCTTC.

This clone occurred many times. The chain uses TRBV7-8 and TRBJ2-7; TRBD2 aligns across 10 bases. Germline CDR1 is SGHVS and CDR2 is FQNEAQ. Trimming took 6 bases from V and 0 from J; bases not matched to a gene: 20. This CDR3 has 20 residues. The CDR3 bases are TGTGCCAGCAGTAGGCTAGCGGGAGTAAAAAAATTAAAACCCTCCTACGAGCAGTACTTC. The encoded protein is CASSRLAGVKKLKPSYEQYF.

The chain couples TRBV2 to TRBJ2-7; no definite D call. Germline-derived CDR1 and CDR2 are SNHLY and FYNNEI. The CDR3 spans 14 residues. Trimming shortened V by 7 bases and J by 2 bases, and 15 bases separated the two germline ends. The chain's CDR3 is CASTWTQVAYEQYF. CDR3 DNA sequence: TGTGCCAGCACTTGGACCCAAGTGGCCTACGAGCAGTACTTC.

This clone has a count of ten or more. This chain's CDR3 is CASSLGRDRFIYEQYF. In DNA form, the CDR3 reads TGCGCCAGCAGCTTGGGCCGGGACAGATTTATTTACGAGCAGTACTTC. The chain uses TRBV5-1 and TRBJ2-7, with 7 bases that match TRBD1. The CDR3 spans 16 residues. V shed 0 bases and J 4 bases; nucleotides not matched to a gene: 10. Germline values: CDR1 SGHRS, CDR2 YFSETQ.

This clone has just a few counts. This may arise from a read error, as a much more abundant clone is one base away. V is TRBV24-1 and J is TRBJ1-5; D not certain. The CDR3 consists of 14 residues. Germline lookup yields CDR1 KGHDR and CDR2 SFDVKD. The CDR3 sequence: CSTSDAWGNQPQHF. Here the CDR3 DNA reads TGTTCCACCAGTGACGCTTGGGGCAATCAGCCCCAGCATTTT.